This T cell receptor beta chain stems from a study of blood T cells in healthy people across ages. The ends were cut back, 3 bases at V and 5 bases at J, with 16 bases in the middle. The CDR3 runs 15 residues. From germline, CDR1 is DFQATT and CDR2 SNEGSKA (reference sequence). Primers used in a second PCR of roughly 6 to 11 cycles were a sample-barcoded 5' primer and a J-beta primer mix. TCRdb re-called the 5' RACE reads through MiXCR, storing one row per CDR3 protein. Of around 940,000 distinct CDR3 sequences in the sample, roughly 47% were seen once. The specimen was blood. The source is a woman aged 60 to 75 in good health. The V and J genes are TRBV20-1 and TRBJ1-4; tentatively, D is TRBD1 (5 bases). For the CDR3, the DNA is TGCAGTGCTAGTCGAGCAGGGTTTGGGAATGAAAAACTGTTTTTT. Amino acid sequence: CSASRAGFGNEKLFF.